The T cell receptor (beta chain) under discussion was sequenced for a study of OX40 agonist ivuxolimab in advanced cancers. About the research overall: The study reported partial responses in three patients: one hepatocellular carcinoma, two cutaneous melanoma. Whole-study findings and limits: Determination of antigen specificity was not performed for the expanded peripheral T cells. Some nonresponders also had low normalized T-cell clonal expansion.

The length of the CDR3 is 13 residues. Trimming left V 1 base short and J 3 bases short, with 7 bases between. Per germline, CDR1 SGHVS and CDR2 FNYEAQ. Some clones are missing from TCRdb's copy, which holds only in-frame ones; the method was immunoSEQ multiplex PCR. The sample contains around 35,000 clones, just under 85% of which appear only once. Remarks on this clone: What it binds is not known.

The sample in question was CD4+ or CD8+ T cells sorted from blood, obtained in a trial of the OX40 agonist ivuxolimab. This clonotype originated in an adult with an advanced solid tumor such as melanoma, head and neck, liver or kidney cancer. The chain carries TRBV7-6 and TRBJ2-7; D uncertain. Written as DNA, the CDR3 is TGTGCCAGCAGCTTAGGACTTAACTACGAGCAGTACTTC. Encoded protein: CASSLGLNYEQYF. Full variable domain (remainder filled in from reference TRBV7-6 and TRBJ2-7): GAGVSQSPRYKVTKRGQDVALRCDPISGHVSLYWYRQALGQGPEFLTYFNYEAQQDKSGLPNDRFSAERPEGSISTLTIQRTEQRDSAMYRCASSLGLNYEQYFGPGTRLTVT.